This T cell receptor (beta chain) stems from a study of OX40 agonist ivuxolimab in advanced cancers. Whole-study findings and limits: Among the lowest peripheral clonal expansion occurred in 0.1-3.0 mg/kg partial responders.

Of note for this clone: Its antigen is unidentified.

The CDR3 consists of 20 residues. Germline loops: CDR1 SGDLS, CDR2 YYNGEE. Trimming removed 0 bases from V and 4 bases from J; junction bases left unmatched: 14. Measured with immunoSEQ multiplex PCR; TCRdb has only the in-frame clones, and not every one. The table shows over 45,000 clones, with approximately 90% occurring only once. The origin of this receptor is an adult with an advanced solid tumor such as melanoma, head and neck, liver or kidney cancer. J is TRBJ2-3 and V is TRBV9, with 13 positions matching TRBD2. The sequences come from CD4+ or CD8+ T cells sorted from blood, collected in a trial of the OX40 agonist ivuxolimab. CDR3 nucleotide sequence: TGTGCCAGCAGCGTAGACGGTGAGGAACTAGCGGGAGGGCCTGCAGATACGCAGTATTTT. Translation: CASSVDGEELAGGPADTQYF.